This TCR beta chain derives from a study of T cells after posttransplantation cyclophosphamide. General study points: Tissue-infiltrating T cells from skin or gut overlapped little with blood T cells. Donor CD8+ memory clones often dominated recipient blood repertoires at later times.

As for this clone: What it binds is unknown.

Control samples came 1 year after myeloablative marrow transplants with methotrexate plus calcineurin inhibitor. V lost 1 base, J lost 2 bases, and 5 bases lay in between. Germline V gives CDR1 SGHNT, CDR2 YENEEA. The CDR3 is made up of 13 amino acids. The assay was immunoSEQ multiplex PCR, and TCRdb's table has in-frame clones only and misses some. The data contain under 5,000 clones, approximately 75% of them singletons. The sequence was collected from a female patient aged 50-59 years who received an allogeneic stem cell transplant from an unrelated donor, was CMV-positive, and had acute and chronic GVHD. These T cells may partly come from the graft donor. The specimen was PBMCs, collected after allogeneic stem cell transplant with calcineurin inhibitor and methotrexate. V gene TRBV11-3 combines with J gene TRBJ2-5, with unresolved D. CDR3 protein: CASSLGQQETQYF. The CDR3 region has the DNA TGTGCCAGCAGCTTAGGACAACAAGAGACCCAGTACTTC.